Below are 9 T cell receptor beta chains sequenced from a single sample in a study of T-cell memory formation after mild COVID-19. TCRdb used MiXCR to reprocess the 5' RACE reads, holding one entry per CDR3 protein. Of some 88,000 distinct CDR3 sequences in the sample, around 27% were seen once. Sample: PBMCs or a T cell subset sorted from them (not recorded which). These receptors were taken from a man between 18 and 29 years old who had mild COVID-19 (a few samples of this study predate the infection). Cell type and time point are not known.

In this sample, this clonotype turned up a few times. The chain links TRBV2 to TRBJ2-3; D is uncertain. The germline CDR1 and CDR2 sequences are SNHLY and FYNNEI. The V gene lost 4 bases and the J gene lost 1 base, with 9 bases spanning the gap. CDR3 length equals 14 residues. This chain's CDR3 is CASSAGRGTDTQYF. The CDR3 DNA is TGTGCCAGCAGTGCCGGACGGGGCACAGATACGCAGTATTTT. The full variable domain, rest sourced from reference TRBV2 and TRBJ2-3, is EPEVTQTPSHQVTQMGQEVILRCVPISNHLYFYWYRQILGQKVEFLVSFYNNEISEKSEIFDDQFSVERPDGSNFTLKIRSTKLEDSAMYFCASSAGRGTDTQYFGPGTRLTVL.

Only a few counts were recorded for this clonotype. The chain links TRBV5-1 to TRBJ2-7, with 11 bases identical to TRBD2. The CDR3 is 15 amino acids. The germline V gene has CDR1 SGHRS and CDR2 YFSETQ. V dropped 3 bases and J dropped 1; count of bases not matched to a gene: 3. CDR3 protein: CASSSGLAASYEQYF. For the CDR3, the DNA is TGCGCCAGCAGCTCGGGACTAGCGGCATCCTACGAGCAGTACTTC. The full variable domain, its missing parts supplied by reference TRBV5-1 and TRBJ2-7, is KAGVTQTPRYLIKTRGQQVTLSCSPISGHRSVSWYQQTPGQGLQFLFEYFSETQRNKGNFPGRFSGRQFSNSRSEMNVSTLELGDSALYLCASSSGLAASYEQYFGPGTRLTVT.

The chain recombines TRBV4-1 with TRBJ2-1, with D possibly TRBD2 on 6 matching bases. Looked up from germline, CDR1 is MGHRA and CDR2 is YSYEKL. Deletions cut 8 bases from V and 5 bases from J, with 13 bases between. This CDR3 comprises 13 residues. The CDR3 sequence: CASGTAGNNEQFF. CDR3 in DNA: TGCGCCAGCGGGACGGCGGGGAACAATGAGCAGTTCTTC.

This clonotype appeared a few times. V gene TRBV9 combines with J gene TRBJ2-5, with D possibly being TRBD1 or TRBD2 (5 bases each). Trimming removed 0 bases from V and 3 bases from J, with 12 bases in between. CDR1 and CDR2 from the germline V gene are SGDLS and YYNGEE. The CDR3 totals 15 residues. The CDR3 loop reads CASSVGGKGKETQYF. Written as DNA, the CDR3 is TGTGCCAGCAGCGTAGGGGGGAAGGGGAAAGAGACCCAGTACTTC.

This clonotype came up a few times. The CDR3: CASSFASGGAGEQFF. CDR3 bases: TGTGCCAGCAGCTTCGCTAGCGGGGGGGCCGGTGAGCAGTTCTTC. The gene calls are TRBV7-2 and TRBJ2-1; 12 bases map to TRBD2. Germline V gives CDR1 SGHTA, CDR2 FQGNSA. The CDR3 is made up of 15 amino acids. With V trimmed by 3 bases and J by 9 bases, 6 bases remained unmatched. Full variable domain (rest looked up from reference TRBV7-2 and TRBJ2-1): GAGVSQSPSNKVTEKGKDVELRCDPISGHTALYWYRQSLGQGLEFLIYFQGNSAPDKSGLPSDRFSAERTGGSVSTLTIQRTQQEDSAVYLCASSFASGGAGEQFFGPGTRLTVL.

The chain links TRBV20-1 to TRBJ2-3, with D perhaps matching TRBD2 (6 bases). V was clipped by 0 bases and J by 2 bases, with 12 bases between them. The CDR3 totals 15 residues. The germline V gene encodes CDR1 DFQATT and CDR2 SNEGSKA (reference sequence). The CDR3 DNA sequence: TGCAGTGCTAGAGATTGGGACTCAGACACAGATACGCAGTATTTT. It translates to CSARDWDSDTDTQYF.

In this sample, this clonotype turned up once. The chain carries TRBV11-2 and TRBJ2-1, with D tentatively TRBD2 (5 bases). The V gene's germline CDR1 is SGHAT and CDR2 FQNNGV. This CDR3 comprises 16 residues. Trimming stripped 4 bases from V and 12 bases from J, with 25 bases between. This CDR3 reads CASSSSGTASGRMQFF. CDR3 nucleotides: TGTGCCAGCAGCTCATCCGGTACCGCAAGCGGTAGGATGCAGTTCTTC.

V gene TRBV4-1 combines with J gene TRBJ2-1, with D hard to call. From germline, CDR1 is MGHRA and CDR2 YSYEKL. The CDR3 spans 15 residues. V gave up 1 base and J gave up 0 bases, with 7 bases separating them. The CDR3 spells CASSQVPYSYNEQFF. The CDR3 nucleotides read TGCGCCAGCAGCCAAGTGCCCTACTCCTACAATGAGCAGTTCTTC.

This clonotype appeared a few times. This chain connects TRBV29-1 to TRBJ2-5; TRBD1 agrees at 8 bases. Germline V lookup: CDR1 SQVTM, CDR2 ANQGSEA. J gave up 5 bases and V 4 bases, and 3 bases lay outside the gene matches. CDR3 length equals 12 residues. CDR3: CSVADRGETQYF. DNA of the CDR3: TGCAGCGTTGCAGACAGGGGTGAGACCCAGTACTTC.